These T cell receptor beta chains were read from a single sample in a study of radiation and T cells in renal cell carcinoma. Here immunoSEQ multiplex PCR was the method, and the copy in TCRdb shows in-frame clones only, minus some. The data hold more than 140,000 clones, with roughly 80% observed a single time. This specimen consisted of blood, obtained from a patient whose treatment included radiotherapy and nephrectomy. These receptors were taken from a woman between 50 and 59 years old with renal cell carcinoma. Both conserved end residues are part of each CDR3. Fields, in order: clone size, CDR3 length, D gene, V gene, J gene, CDR3 DNA, CDR3 protein. D genes are given only for firm matches. Only some rows state a clone size, as once, few, many or a class for expanded clones.

clone size: .; CDR3 length: 15; D gene: .; V gene: TRBV5-6; J gene: TRBJ1-6; CDR3 DNA: TGTGCCAGCAGCTTCAACAGGGTAATGGGTTCACCCCTCCACTTT; CDR3 protein: CASSFNRVMGSPLHF
clone size: .; CDR3 length: 14; D gene: .; V gene: TRBV7-2; J gene: TRBJ2-5; CDR3 DNA: TGTGCCAGCAGCTTTCAGTTCGGGAAAGAGACCCAGTACTTC; CDR3 protein: CASSFQFGKETQYF
clone size: .; CDR3 length: 14; D gene: .; V gene: TRBV7-6; J gene: TRBJ1-4; CDR3 DNA: TGTGCCAGCAGCTGGGGACCTACTAATGAAAAACTGTTTTTT; CDR3 protein: CASSWGPTNEKLFF
clone size: .; CDR3 length: 15; D gene: TRBD1; V gene: TRBV9; J gene: TRBJ2-1; CDR3 DNA: TGTGCCAGCAGCGCCACGACAGGGTCATTCTATGAGCAGTTCTTC; CDR3 protein: CASSATTGSFYEQFF
clone size: .; CDR3 length: 17; D gene: .; V gene: TRBV10-2; J gene: TRBJ2-3; CDR3 DNA: TGCGCCAGCAGTGGGTGGCCTGACCAGATGAGCACAGATACGCAGTATTTT; CDR3 protein: CASSGWPDQMSTDTQYF
clone size: .; CDR3 length: 13; D gene: TRBD2; V gene: TRBV6-5; J gene: TRBJ2-1; CDR3 DNA: TGTGCCATACGAGCGGGACTCGACAATGAGCAGTTCTTC; CDR3 protein: CAIRAGLDNEQFF
clone size: .; CDR3 length: 15; D gene: .; V gene: TRBV9; J gene: TRBJ2-2; CDR3 DNA: TGTGCCAGCAGCGTAGAGTACCTTTCTACCGGGGAGCTGTTTTTT; CDR3 protein: CASSVEYLSTGELFF
clone size: .; CDR3 length: 14; D gene: .; V gene: TRBV7-2; J gene: TRBJ2-2; CDR3 DNA: TGTGCCAGCAGCCCTAGTTTCGGCACCGGGGAGCTGTTTTTT; CDR3 protein: CASSPSFGTGELFF
clone size: .; CDR3 length: 14; D gene: .; V gene: TRBV7-8; J gene: TRBJ1-3; CDR3 DNA: TGTGCCAGCAGCCGAGACTGGTCTGGAAACACCATATATTTT; CDR3 protein: CASSRDWSGNTIYF
clone size: .; CDR3 length: 16; D gene: .; V gene: TRBV5-1; J gene: TRBJ2-7; CDR3 DNA: TGCGCCAGCAGGCCTACCCTTCAAACTCCTACCTACGAGCAGTACTTC; CDR3 protein: CASRPTLQTPTYEQYF
clone size: .; CDR3 length: 16; D gene: .; V gene: TRBV5-1; J gene: TRBJ1-3; CDR3 DNA: TGCGCCAGCAGCTGGACAATCTCAGGCTCTGGAAACACCATATATTTT; CDR3 protein: CASSWTISGSGNTIYF
clone size: .; CDR3 length: 13; D gene: .; V gene: TRBV19; J gene: TRBJ2-4; CDR3 DNA: TGTGCCAGTAGTATCTCCAGTACGGCCATTCAGTACTTC; CDR3 protein: CASSISSTAIQYF
clone size: .; CDR3 length: 15; D gene: .; V gene: TRBV19; J gene: TRBJ2-7; CDR3 DNA: TGTGCCAGTGATCAAGGGGAGGGGGCATCCTACGAGCAGTACTTC; CDR3 protein: CASDQGEGASYEQYF
clone size: .; CDR3 length: 14; D gene: .; V gene: TRBV6-5; J gene: TRBJ1-3; CDR3 DNA: TGTGCCAGCAGTTACGGAGGAGGTGGAAACACCATATATTTT; CDR3 protein: CASSYGGGGNTIYF
clone size: .; CDR3 length: 11; D gene: .; V gene: TRBV6-6; J gene: TRBJ1-2; CDR3 DNA: TGTGCCAGCAGGACGAACTATGGCTACACCTTC; CDR3 protein: CASRTNYGYTF
clone size: .; CDR3 length: 17; D gene: .; V gene: TRBV19; J gene: TRBJ1-1; CDR3 DNA: TGTGCCACCTCAACCCCCACGGGTGGCCCTTGGAACACTGAAGCTTTCTTT; CDR3 protein: CATSTPTGGPWNTEAFF
clone size: few; CDR3 length: 14; D gene: TRBD2; V gene: TRBV7-2; J gene: TRBJ2-5; CDR3 DNA: TGTGCCAGCAGCTTAACTAGCGGGGGTGAGACCCAGTACTTC; CDR3 protein: CASSLTSGGETQYF
clone size: .; CDR3 length: 12; D gene: .; V gene: TRBV5-6; J gene: TRBJ2-7; CDR3 DNA: TGTGCCAGCAGTTCCACCGAAGGCGAGCAGTACTTC; CDR3 protein: CASSSTEGEQYF
clone size: few; CDR3 length: 15; D gene: TRBD2; V gene: TRBV4-3; J gene: TRBJ2-7; CDR3 DNA: TGCGCCAGCAGTCGCACTAGCGGGGGGGCCTGGGAGCAGTACTTC; CDR3 protein: CASSRTSGGAWEQYF
clone size: .; CDR3 length: 15; D gene: .; V gene: TRBV7-2; J gene: TRBJ2-2; CDR3 DNA: TGTGCCAGCAGCTGGGACGGGGGGCTTTCCGGGGAGCTGTTTTTT; CDR3 protein: CASSWDGGLSGELFF
clone size: .; CDR3 length: 14; D gene: .; V gene: TRBV7-2; J gene: TRBJ2-7; CDR3 DNA: TGTGCCAGCAGCTCCAAGGCCCGATCCTACGAGCAGTACTTC; CDR3 protein: CASSSKARSYEQYF
clone size: .; CDR3 length: 14; D gene: .; V gene: TRBV11-3; J gene: TRBJ2-4; CDR3 DNA: TGTGCCAGCAGCTTAGGGGGAACCAAAAACATTCAGTACTTC; CDR3 protein: CASSLGGTKNIQYF
clone size: .; CDR3 length: 14; D gene: TRBD1; V gene: TRBV2; J gene: TRBJ2-7; CDR3 DNA: TGTGCCAGCGGCCGGGACAGGGAATCCTACGAGCAGTACTTC; CDR3 protein: CASGRDRESYEQYF
clone size: few; CDR3 length: 15; D gene: TRBD2; V gene: TRBV19; J gene: TRBJ2-4; CDR3 DNA: TGTGCCAGTAGTACTAGCGGGACATCCAAAAACATTCAGTACTTC; CDR3 protein: CASSTSGTSKNIQYF
clone size: .; CDR3 length: 13; D gene: .; V gene: TRBV6-1; J gene: TRBJ1-1; CDR3 DNA: TGTGCCAGCAGTGAAGCGGGGCACACTGAAGCTTTCTTT; CDR3 protein: CASSEAGHTEAFF
clone size: .; CDR3 length: 15; D gene: .; V gene: TRBV6-5; J gene: TRBJ1-6; CDR3 DNA: TGTGCCAGCAGTTACTCGAGGGCAGGCGGGTCACCCCTCCACTTT; CDR3 protein: CASSYSRAGGSPLHF
clone size: .; CDR3 length: 15; D gene: TRBD1; V gene: TRBV5-6; J gene: TRBJ1-5; CDR3 DNA: TGTGCCAGCAGCGCCAGACAGGGGTGGAATCAGCCCCAGCATTTT; CDR3 protein: CASSARQGWNQPQHF
clone size: .; CDR3 length: 16; D gene: TRBD1; V gene: TRBV5-1; J gene: TRBJ2-5; CDR3 DNA: TGCGCCAGCAGCTTGGCCAAAAGGACAGGGTACGAGACCCAGTACTTC; CDR3 protein: CASSLAKRTGYETQYF
clone size: .; CDR3 length: 15; D gene: .; V gene: TRBV6-5; J gene: TRBJ1-2; CDR3 DNA: TGTGCCAGCAGTTCTCACGACAGCCATCTTGCAAAGTGCACCTTC; CDR3 protein: CASSSHDSHLAKCTF
clone size: few; CDR3 length: 12; D gene: .; V gene: TRBV19; J gene: TRBJ2-5; CDR3 DNA: TGTGCCAGTAGCACTAGGGGGGAGACCCAGTACTTC; CDR3 protein: CASSTRGETQYF
clone size: .; CDR3 length: 16; D gene: .; V gene: TRBV5-1; J gene: TRBJ2-7; CDR3 DNA: TGCGCCAGCAGCCGACTATCGGGGCCGCTATTCTACGAGCAGTACTTC; CDR3 protein: CASSRLSGPLFYEQYF
clone size: .; CDR3 length: 14; D gene: .; V gene: TRBV6-6; J gene: TRBJ1-3; CDR3 DNA: TGTGCCAGCAGTCCCCCAAGCTCTGGAAACACCATATATTTT; CDR3 protein: CASSPPSSGNTIYF
clone size: .; CDR3 length: 12; D gene: TRBD1; V gene: TRBV27; J gene: TRBJ2-1; CDR3 DNA: TGTGCCAGCAGTTGGTTGACAGGGGAGCAGTTCTTC; CDR3 protein: CASSWLTGEQFF
clone size: few; CDR3 length: 11; D gene: .; V gene: TRBV30; J gene: TRBJ1-1; CDR3 DNA: TGTGCCTGGAGCCCCATGGGAGAGGCTTTCTTT; CDR3 protein: CAWSPMGEAFF
clone size: .; CDR3 length: 14; D gene: .; V gene: TRBV5-6; J gene: TRBJ2-3; CDR3 DNA: TGTGCCAGCAGCCACGTCCTCGACGCAGATACGCAGTATTTT; CDR3 protein: CASSHVLDADTQYF
clone size: .; CDR3 length: 17; D gene: .; V gene: TRBV5-1; J gene: TRBJ1-1; CDR3 DNA: TGCGCCAGCCTAAAAGGGCCCCGCCGCTCTATGAACACTGAAGCTTTCTTT; CDR3 protein: CASLKGPRRSMNTEAFF
clone size: .; CDR3 length: 13; D gene: TRBD2; V gene: TRBV10-1; J gene: TRBJ2-1; CDR3 DNA: TGCGCCAGCAGCTGGACTAGCGTTACTGAGCAGTTCTTC; CDR3 protein: CASSWTSVTEQFF
clone size: .; CDR3 length: 18; D gene: TRBD1; V gene: TRBV4-3; J gene: TRBJ1-6; CDR3 DNA: TGCGCCAGCAGCCAAGATCGCATCGGGACAGGGTATAATTCACCCCTCCACTTT; CDR3 protein: CASSQDRIGTGYNSPLHF
clone size: .; CDR3 length: 13; D gene: .; V gene: TRBV6-5; J gene: TRBJ1-2; CDR3 DNA: TGTGCCAGCAAAAGGGAGTACGGCTATGGCTACACCTTC; CDR3 protein: CASKREYGYGYTF
clone size: .; CDR3 length: 14; D gene: .; V gene: TRBV7-2; J gene: TRBJ2-7; CDR3 DNA: TGTGCCAGCAGCTTAGAACGCGGGCTTGGCGAGCAGTACTTC; CDR3 protein: CASSLERGLGEQYF
clone size: .; CDR3 length: 14; D gene: .; V gene: TRBV7-2; J gene: TRBJ1-1; CDR3 DNA: TGTGCCAGCAGCTTACCAGGGTTGAACACTGAAGCTTTCTTT; CDR3 protein: CASSLPGLNTEAFF
clone size: .; CDR3 length: 11; D gene: TRBD1; V gene: TRBV6-5; J gene: TRBJ2-1; CDR3 DNA: TGTGCCAGTCAGGGGGTTGGTGAGCAGTTCTTC; CDR3 protein: CASQGVGEQFF
clone size: .; CDR3 length: 15; D gene: TRBD2; V gene: TRBV30; J gene: TRBJ2-7; CDR3 DNA: TGTGCCTGGACCACGGGAGGGTTGGGGGGCTACGAGCAGTACTTC; CDR3 protein: CAWTTGGLGGYEQYF
clone size: once; CDR3 length: 15; D gene: .; V gene: TRBV29-1; J gene: TRBJ1-2; CDR3 DNA: TGCAGCGTTGAAGACTTACAGGGATCGGTCTATGGCTACACCTTC; CDR3 protein: CSVEDLQGSVYGYTF
clone size: .; CDR3 length: 14; D gene: .; V gene: TRBV6-5; J gene: TRBJ1-3; CDR3 DNA: TGTGCCACCCGACGGGAGGGGGCTGGAAACACCATATATTTT; CDR3 protein: CATRREGAGNTIYF
clone size: few; CDR3 length: 12; D gene: .; V gene: TRBV7-2; J gene: TRBJ2-7; CDR3 DNA: TGTGCCAGCAGCCCGGACGGCTACGAGCAGTACTTC; CDR3 protein: CASSPDGYEQYF
clone size: .; CDR3 length: 13; D gene: TRBD1; V gene: TRBV25-1; J gene: TRBJ1-2; CDR3 DNA: TGTGCCAGCAGCGCACCGACAGGGAGAGGCTACACCTTC; CDR3 protein: CASSAPTGRGYTF
clone size: .; CDR3 length: 15; D gene: .; V gene: TRBV30; J gene: TRBJ2-2; CDR3 DNA: TGTGCCTGGAGTGGGGGAAGGGTGGGCACCGGGGAGCTGTTTTTT; CDR3 protein: CAWSGGRVGTGELFF
clone size: .; CDR3 length: 13; D gene: .; V gene: TRBV10-3; J gene: TRBJ1-4; CDR3 DNA: TGTGCCATCAGTGCTGGGACTAATGAAAAACTGTTTTTT; CDR3 protein: CAISAGTNEKLFF
clone size: .; CDR3 length: 15; D gene: TRBD1; V gene: TRBV5-4; J gene: TRBJ2-7; CDR3 DNA: TGTGCCAGCAGCTCTCCGACAGGGGGTGACTACGAGCAGTACTTC; CDR3 protein: CASSSPTGGDYEQYF
clone size: .; CDR3 length: 14; D gene: .; V gene: TRBV6-6; J gene: TRBJ2-7; CDR3 DNA: TGTGCCAGCAGAGGGACGAAAGGGGCCTACGAGCAGTACTTC; CDR3 protein: CASRGTKGAYEQYF
clone size: .; CDR3 length: 14; D gene: .; V gene: TRBV7-2; J gene: TRBJ1-2; CDR3 DNA: TGTGCCAGCAGCTCCCAGGGACCGGTCTATGGCTACACCTTC; CDR3 protein: CASSSQGPVYGYTF
clone size: .; CDR3 length: 14; D gene: TRBD2; V gene: TRBV6-1; J gene: TRBJ2-1; CDR3 DNA: TGTGCCAGCAGTGCTAGCGGGGGGGATAATGAGCAGTTCTTC; CDR3 protein: CASSASGGDNEQFF
clone size: .; CDR3 length: 14; D gene: TRBD1; V gene: TRBV23-1; J gene: TRBJ1-2; CDR3 DNA: TGCGCCAGCAGAAGAACGGACAGGGCGAGAGGCTACACCTTC; CDR3 protein: CASRRTDRARGYTF